This TCR beta chain is drawn from a study of CXCR3-negative and CXCR3-positive naive CD8 T cells. Points from the study as a whole: Across naive subsets, surface CD5 expression was comparable, and TCR strength was inferred from properties of the TRB CDR3. For memory CD8+ cells diversity was much lower, but both naive subsets had comparably high diversity.

To note about this clonotype: Its specificity is unknown.

5' RACE that incorporated UMI labels was used to prepare the TRB cDNA libraries. From the 5' RACE reads, TCRdb lists one entry per CDR3 protein and no DNA. This table holds tens of thousands of distinct CDR3 sequences. Germline V gene sequence: CDR1 SGHTA, CDR2 FQGNSA. This CDR3 spans 17 amino acids. The sequencing input was naive CXCR3- CD8+ T cells from blood. Noted subset: CD45RO-CCR7+CD27+CD95- naive CD8+ T cells lacking CXCR3 (TNR3-). This TCR was sampled from a human donor in good health. Some clones in this sample may be carry-over from other donors' samples. The V call is TRBV7-2, the J call TRBJ2-3; TCRdb selects TRBD1, and the lack of DNA leaves this call unchecked. CDR3: CASSHNPGTYSTDTQYF.